One and the same sample provided the 21 T cell receptor beta chains below, sequenced in a study of metastatic and nonmetastatic thyroid tumors. Patients were all untreated before their thyroid surgery. TCRdb used MiXCR to call clones anew from the PCR reads. Here the sample spans approximately 7,900 clones, approximately 30% being singletons. The sample was adjacent normal tissue. The source of these receptors is a male donor with papillary thyroid cancer or a benign thyroid nodule (not recorded which). Some clones in this sample may be carry-over from other donors' samples.

This clone was observed many times. The J gene is TRBJ2-7, the V gene TRBV6-7, with 11 bases that match TRBD1. TRBV6-7 is flagged as an ORF with uncertain function. There are 17 residues in the CDR3. Germline trimming cut 0 bases from V and 9 bases from J; bases unmatched to any gene: 13. CDR3 amino acids: CASSYSGPGQGVFWQYF. CDR3 in DNA: TGTGCCAGCAGTTACTCGGGACCGGGACAGGGGGTATTCTGGCAGTACTTC.

This clone is termed medium-sized (0.01 to 0.1%). The rearrangement uses TRBV12-3 or TRBV12-4 and TRBJ2-3; possible D gene TRBD2, 7 bases. Trimming took 2 bases from V and 2 from J, leaving 14 bases between them. This CDR3 is 16 amino acids long. The CDR3 DNA is TGTGCCAGCAGTTTAAGGGGGGGGACCCCCACAGATACGCAGTATTTT. It translates to CASSLRGGTPTDTQYF.

The chain joins TRBV18 to TRBJ1-4, with a weak D call TRBD1 (6 bases). The CDR3 totals 17 residues. Germline values: CDR1 KGHSH, CDR2 LQKENI. V was shortened by 1 base and J by 4 bases, with 16 bases between the two germline ends. This chain's CDR3 is CASSPRSGGVSNEKLFF. CDR3 bases: TGTGCCAGCTCACCACGGTCGGGGGGCGTTAGTAATGAAAAACTGTTTTTT.

This clone was seen only a few times. Other DNA variants within this sample encode the same CDR3. The genes are TRBV18 and TRBJ1-3; TRBD1 is a possible D gene (5 bases). Deletions cut 1 base from V and 3 bases from J, with 10 bases between. Germline-derived CDR1 and CDR2 are KGHSH and LQKENI. The CDR3 is 15 residues long. CDR3 DNA sequence: TGTGCCAGCTCACCACGCCAGGGTGGTGGAAACACCATATATTTT. It codes for CASSPRQGGGNTIYF.

This clone is medium-sized (0.01 to 0.1%) within its sample. This chain uses TRBV25-1 with TRBJ2-7; TRBD1 agrees at 10 bases. Trimming took 6 bases from V and 0 from J; bases not matched to a gene: 5. The CDR3 runs 15 residues. The germline gives CDR1 MGHDK, CDR2 SYGVNS. CDR3 sequence: CASSPDRGLSYEQYF. CDR3 coding DNA: TGTGCCAGCAGCCCAGACAGGGGGCTCTCCTACGAGCAGTACTTC.

Ten or more counts support this clone. The V and J genes are TRBV6-2 or TRBV6-3 and TRBJ2-5, with TRBD2 matching over 8 bases. Trimming took 5 bases from V and 5 from J; bases not matched to a gene: 10. This CDR3 comprises 15 residues. Germline CDR1 is MNHEY and CDR2 is SVGEGT. The CDR3 loop reads CASSPPSSGFETQYF. In DNA form, the CDR3 reads TGTGCCAGCAGTCCCCCCTCTAGCGGGTTTGAGACCCAGTACTTC.

Only a few counts were recorded for this clone. This rearrangement joins TRBV6-5 to TRBJ1-1; unclear D gene. The CDR3 contains 11 residues. CDR1 MNHEY and CDR2 SVGAGI come from the germline V gene. Trimming removed 7 bases at V and 4 bases at J, with 7 bases between. DNA for the CDR3: TGTGCCAGCAAGAAGGGCACTGAAGCTTTCTTT. Translation: CASKKGTEAFF.

Sample share makes this clone medium-sized. This sequence joins TRBV5-1 and TRBJ1-1, with 9 nucleotides matching TRBD1. The CDR3 runs 15 residues. Losses at the gene ends were 4 bases for V and 0 bases for J; bases not matched to a gene: 4. The V gene's germline CDR1 is SGHRS and CDR2 YFSETQ. The CDR3 spells CASSPGQGLNTEAFF. CDR3 coding DNA: TGCGCCAGCAGCCCTGGACAGGGGTTGAACACTGAAGCTTTCTTT. Variable domain in full (rest from reference TRBV5-1 and TRBJ1-1): KAGVTQTPRYLIKTRGQQVTLSCSPISGHRSVSWYQQTPGQGLQFLFEYFSETQRNKGNFPGRFSGRQFSNSRSEMNVSTLELGDSALYLCASSPGQGLNTEAFFGQGTRLTVV.

The V gene is TRBV20-1, the J gene TRBJ2-3; D gene uncertain. V lost 2 bases, J lost 5 bases, and 11 bases lay in between. The CDR3 totals 13 residues. Looked up from germline, CDR1 is DFQATT and CDR2 is SNEGSKA (reference sequence). CDR3 in DNA: TGCAGTGCTAGATACTACTTGAAAGATACGCAGTATTTT. This translates into CSARYYLKDTQYF.

The V and J genes are TRBV5-8 and TRBJ2-7, with 9 bases that match TRBD2. CDR3 length: 15 amino acids. Trimming cost V 2 bases and J 1 base; bases outside gene matches: 4. The germline V gene has CDR1 SGHTS and CDR2 YDEGEE. CDR3 sequence reads: CASSFVLAGSYEQYF. The CDR3 coding sequence is TGTGCCAGCAGCTTCGTCCTAGCGGGGTCCTACGAGCAGTACTTC.

The genes are TRBV5-1 and TRBJ1-2; D ambiguous. CDR3 length: 13 amino acids. Deletions cut 7 bases from V and 5 bases from J, with 15 bases between. The germline gives CDR1 SGHRS, CDR2 YFSETQ. This CDR3 is CASAERMGYGYTF. The CDR3 nucleotides read TGCGCCAGCGCAGAACGAATGGGTTATGGCTACACCTTC.

Comments on this clone: The junction and the germline gene differ at one end; a read error may be behind it. The chain has TRBV6-1 and TRBJ1-5; 7 positions agree with TRBD1. This CDR3 comprises 17 residues. Germline V gene lookup returns CDR1 MNHNS and CDR2 SASEGT. The CDR3 DNA sequence: TGTGCCAGCAGTGAATCAGGGGACAGAGGTTACAATAAGCCCCAGCATTTT. Protein: CASSESGDRGYNKPQHF.

The V call is TRBV24-1, the J call TRBJ1-5, with 7 bases aligning to TRBD1. Trimming took 0 bases from V and 2 from J; bases not matched to a gene: 0. CDR1 KGHDR and CDR2 SFDVKD come from the germline V gene. The CDR3 length is 15 residues. The CDR3 spells CATSDLDRGNQPQHF. The CDR3 DNA sequence: TGTGCCACCAGTGATTTGGACAGGGGCAATCAGCCCCAGCATTTT.

The chain couples TRBV5-1 to TRBJ2-1; the D is unclear. V lost 3 bases, J lost 4 bases, and 14 bases lay in between. This CDR3 has 15 residues. Germline values: CDR1 SGHRS, CDR2 YFSETQ. DNA for the CDR3: TGCGCCAGCAGCTCCCGGACGCAGTTTTACAATGAGCAGTTCTTC. This codes for CASSSRTQFYNEQFF.

The CDR3 spells CASSLTASTEAFF. CDR3 nucleotide sequence: TGTGCCAGCAGTTTAACAGCGAGTACTGAAGCTTTCTTT. This chain links TRBV27 with TRBJ1-1; the D is unclear. V was shortened by 2 bases and J by 5 bases, with 9 bases between the two germline ends. The V gene's germline CDR1 is MNHEY and CDR2 SMNVEV (reference sequence). The CDR3 sequence is 13 residues long.

This clone was observed a few times. The chain couples TRBV6-1 to TRBJ2-7; D call uncertain. In germline, CDR1 is MNHNS, CDR2 SASEGT. CDR3 length: 15 residues. V was pared by 1 base and J by 1 base, with 11 bases between. The CDR3 nucleotides are TGTGCCAGCAGTGAAGGTGGGCCTAGATCCTACGAGCAGTACTTC. This codes for CASSEGGPRSYEQYF.

Many counts were recorded for this clone. The J gene is TRBJ2-4, the V gene TRBV5-4; D not resolved. Per the germline V gene, CDR1 is SGHNT and CDR2 is YYREEE (reference sequence). Deletions cut 0 bases from V and 4 bases from J, with 11 bases between. The CDR3 covers 15 residues. Here the CDR3 reads CASSLGSQTKNIQYF. In nucleotides, the CDR3 is TGTGCCAGCAGCTTGGGTTCTCAGACTAAAAACATTCAGTACTTC.

This clone was counted a few times. The chain employs TRBV15 and TRBJ2-3; no clear D gene. CDR1 is LNHNV, CDR2 YYDKDF, per germline (reference sequence). CDR3 length: 16 amino acids. Trimming took 1 base from V and 2 from J, leaving 13 bases between them. The CDR3 bases are TGTGCCACCAGCAGAGTAAGGAACTCGTTCACAGATACGCAGTATTTT. It encodes CATSRVRNSFTDTQYF.

By proportion, this clone is medium-sized. The rearrangement links TRBV5-1 to TRBJ2-1, with D perhaps TRBD2 (6 bases). This CDR3 has 13 amino acids. CDR1 is SGHRS and CDR2 is YFSETQ in the germline V gene. V lost 3 bases to trimming and J lost 9 bases, with 13 bases between them. CDR3 DNA sequence: TGCGCCAGCAGCTGGGAGGTTGGTGGTGAGCAGTTCTTC. Translating it yields CASSWEVGGEQFF.

CDR3 bases: TGTGCCTGGAGGGGACAGGCGAGCAATCAGCCCCAGCATTTT. Its translation is CAWRGQASNQPQHF. This chain joins TRBV7-2 and TRBJ1-5, with 8 bases matching TRBD1. The CDR3 runs 14 residues. CDR1 and CDR2 from the germline V gene are SGHTA and FQGNSA. With V trimmed by 11 bases and J by 1 base, 7 bases remained unmatched. The full variable domain, rest sourced from reference TRBV7-2 and TRBJ1-5, is GAGVSQSPSNKVTEKGKDVELRCDPISGHTALYWYRQSLGQGLEFLIYFQGNSAPDKSGLPSDRFSAERTGGSVSTLTIQRTQQEDSAVYLCAWRGQASNQPQHFGDGTRLSIL.

The chain carries TRBV11-2 and TRBJ1-1, with TRBD1 as a possible D gene (6 bases). The germline gives CDR1 SGHAT, CDR2 FQNNGV. V lost 2 bases and J 6 bases, leaving 13 bases between the germline ends. The CDR3 consists of 14 residues. CDR3 sequence: CASSLILGAAEAFF. The CDR3 DNA is TGTGCCAGCAGCTTAATCCTGGGGGCAGCTGAAGCTTTCTTT.